This T cell receptor beta chain was recovered during a study of T cells expressing NK-cell markers. Whole-study findings and limits: Of the CD8+ T cells in a handful of donors, roughly 1.0-7.5% belonged to dominant NKG2C+ clonotypes.

A remark on this clonotype: Its cognate antigen is unknown.

TCR beta cDNA was generated via 5'RACE template switching incorporating UMIs. TCRdb re-analyzed the 5' RACE reads; it lists each CDR3 protein once, without DNA. The ten most abundant clones cover roughly 1.4% of a sample with fewer than 550,000 distinct CDR3 sequences. CDR1 and CDR2 (germline): MDHEN, SYDVKM. The CDR3 loop spans 13 amino acids. The chain combines TRBV28 with TRBJ2-3; TCRdb reports TRBD1, a call that lacks DNA to check it against. Sequenced: blood T cells: a sorted CD56 or NKG2C T cell subset, CD4+ or CD8+ T cells, or bulk PBMC T cells (not recorded which). This receptor was taken from a woman aged 50 to 60 in good health. The CDR3 sequence: CASVGQGADTQYF. The variable domain in full, completed from reference TRBV28 and TRBJ2-3, reads DVKVTQSSRYLVKRTGEKVFLECVQDMDHENMFWYRQDPGLGLRLIYFSYDVKMKEKGDIPEGYSVSREKKERFSLILESASTNQTSMYLCASVGQGADTQYFGPGTRLTVL.